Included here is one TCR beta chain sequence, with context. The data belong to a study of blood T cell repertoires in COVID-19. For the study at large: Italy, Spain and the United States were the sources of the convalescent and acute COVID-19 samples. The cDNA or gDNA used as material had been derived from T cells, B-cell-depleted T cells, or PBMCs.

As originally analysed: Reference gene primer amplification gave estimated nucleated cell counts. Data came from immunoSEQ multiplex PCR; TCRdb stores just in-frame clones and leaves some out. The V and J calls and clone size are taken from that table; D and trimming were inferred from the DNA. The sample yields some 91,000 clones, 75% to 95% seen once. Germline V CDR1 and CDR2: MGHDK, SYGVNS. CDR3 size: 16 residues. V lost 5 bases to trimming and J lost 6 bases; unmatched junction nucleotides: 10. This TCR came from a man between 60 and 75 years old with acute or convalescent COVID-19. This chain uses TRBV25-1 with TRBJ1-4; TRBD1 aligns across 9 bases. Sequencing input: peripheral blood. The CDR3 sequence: CASSYRTGGLYEKLFF. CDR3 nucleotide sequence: TGTGCCAGCAGTTACCGAACAGGGGGCTTGTATGAAAAACTGTTTTTT.